Listed below are T cell receptor beta chains from one sample, sequenced in a study of prognosis after radiotherapy for stage I lung cancer. Using its own MiXCR run on the multiplex PCR reads, TCRdb lists one record per CDR3 protein. The data contain nearly 35,000 distinct CDR3 sequences, 32% of them singletons. Sequenced here: PBMCs, sampled before or after stereotactic body radiation therapy (not recorded which). These receptors were taken from a donor older than 45 with non-small cell lung cancer. Each CDR3 is given with its conserved first and last residue. D genes are given only for firm matches. Clone size is stated in some rows and not others, as once, few, many or a class when expanded.

J: TRBJ1-2; size: many; D: TRBD1; V: TRBV18; length: 13; CDR3: CASSPGTGGSYTF; DNA: TGTGCCAGCTCACCCGGGACAGGGGGTAGCTACACCTTC
J: TRBJ2-2; size: NA; D: TRBD1; V: TRBV3-1; length: 16; CDR3: CVSSQGLSRGLGKLFF; DNA: TGTGTCAGCAGCCAAGGTCTCTCCAGGGGGCTCGGGAAGCTGTTTTTT
J: TRBJ1-2; size: NA; D: NA; V: TRBV5-1; length: 14; CDR3: CASSWTASNYGYTF; DNA: TGCGCCAGCAGCTGGACAGCTTCTAACTATGGCTACACCTTC
J: TRBJ1-2; size: many; D: NA; V: TRBV28; length: 12; CDR3: CASSTGRDGYTF; DNA: TGTGCCAGCAGTACAGGGCGAGATGGCTACACCTTC
J: TRBJ2-3; size: many; D: TRBD2; V: TRBV19; length: 15; CDR3: CASSWGGGSTDTQYF; DNA: TGTGCCAGCTCCTGGGGCGGGGGGAGCACAGATACGCAGTATTTT
J: TRBJ2-6; size: once; D: NA; V: TRBV30; length: 14; CDR3: CAGKGVSGANVLTF; DNA: TGTGCCGGGAAAGGTGTCTCTGGGGCCAACGTCCTGACTTTC
J: TRBJ2-5; size: once; D: NA; V: TRBV14; length: 15; CDR3: CASSQDFIGPASQYF; DNA: TGTGCCAGCAGCCAAGATTTTATTGGCCCCGCGTCCCAGTACTTC
J: TRBJ1-3; size: many; D: NA; V: TRBV30; length: 14; CDR3: CAWARRGFGNTIYF; DNA: TGTGCCTGGGCGCGACGAGGATTTGGAAACACCATATATTTT
J: TRBJ1-6; size: many; D: TRBD1; V: TRBV4-1; length: 14; CDR3: CASSPGQGHSPLHF; DNA: TGCGCCAGCAGCCCAGGACAGGGGCACTCACCCCTCCACTTT
J: TRBJ2-7; size: many; D: NA; V: TRBV6-4; length: 16; CDR3: CASRQYGQGISYEQYF; DNA: TGTGCCAGCCGACAATACGGGCAGGGGATCTCCTACGAGCAGTACTTC
J: TRBJ2-1; size: many; D: TRBD1; V: TRBV9; length: 14; CDR3: CASSTLGQGSEQFF; DNA: TGTGCCAGCAGCACCCTTGGACAGGGCAGTGAGCAGTTCTTC
J: TRBJ1-2; size: many; D: NA; V: TRBV11-2; length: 15; CDR3: CASSLTSLANYGYTF; DNA: TGTGCCAGCAGCTTAACCAGTCTCGCTAACTATGGCTACACCTTC
J: TRBJ2-2; size: many; D: NA; V: TRBV7-2; length: 17; CDR3: CASSLVGDTRVTGELFF; DNA: TGTGCCAGCAGCTTAGTAGGTGACACGAGGGTCACCGGGGAGCTGTTTTTT
J: TRBJ2-1; size: NA; D: NA; V: TRBV28; length: 18; CDR3: CASTGTLLPLSSYNEQFF; DNA: TGTGCCAGCACGGGGACCCTCTTACCCCTTAGCTCCTACAATGAGCAGTTCTTC
J: TRBJ1-2; size: NA; D: TRBD1; V: TRBV6-2/TRBV6-3; length: 16; CDR3: CASSASGTGLIYGYTF; DNA: TGTGCCAGCAGCGCCTCCGGGACAGGGTTGATCTATGGCTACACCTTC